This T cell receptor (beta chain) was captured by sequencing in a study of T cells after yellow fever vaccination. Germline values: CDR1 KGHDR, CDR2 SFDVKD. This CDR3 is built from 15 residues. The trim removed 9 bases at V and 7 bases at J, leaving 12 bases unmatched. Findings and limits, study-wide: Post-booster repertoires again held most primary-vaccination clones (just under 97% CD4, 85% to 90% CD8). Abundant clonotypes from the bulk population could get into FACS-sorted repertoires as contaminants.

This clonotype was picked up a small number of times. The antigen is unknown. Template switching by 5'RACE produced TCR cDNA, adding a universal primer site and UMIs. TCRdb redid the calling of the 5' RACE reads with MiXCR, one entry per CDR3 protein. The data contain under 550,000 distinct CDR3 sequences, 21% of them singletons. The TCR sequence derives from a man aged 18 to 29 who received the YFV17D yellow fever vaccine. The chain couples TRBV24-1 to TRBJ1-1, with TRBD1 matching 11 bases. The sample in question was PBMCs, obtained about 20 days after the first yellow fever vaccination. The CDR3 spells CATSEGTGGHSEAFF. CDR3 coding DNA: TGTGCCACCTCAGAAGGGACAGGGGGTCATAGTGAAGCTTTCTTT.